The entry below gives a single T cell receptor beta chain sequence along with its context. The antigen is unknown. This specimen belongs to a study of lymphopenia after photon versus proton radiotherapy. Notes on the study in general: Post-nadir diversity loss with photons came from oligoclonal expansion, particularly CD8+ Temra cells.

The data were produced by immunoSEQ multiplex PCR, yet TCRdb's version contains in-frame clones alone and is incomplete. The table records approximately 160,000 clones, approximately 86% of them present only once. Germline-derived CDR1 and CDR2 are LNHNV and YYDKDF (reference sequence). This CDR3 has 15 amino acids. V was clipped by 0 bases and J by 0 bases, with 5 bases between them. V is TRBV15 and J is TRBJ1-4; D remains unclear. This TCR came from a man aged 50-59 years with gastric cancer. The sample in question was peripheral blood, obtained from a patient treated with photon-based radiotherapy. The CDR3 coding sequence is TGTGCCACCAGCAGAGATCAGCCAACTAATGAAAAACTGTTTTTT. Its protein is CATSRDQPTNEKLFF.